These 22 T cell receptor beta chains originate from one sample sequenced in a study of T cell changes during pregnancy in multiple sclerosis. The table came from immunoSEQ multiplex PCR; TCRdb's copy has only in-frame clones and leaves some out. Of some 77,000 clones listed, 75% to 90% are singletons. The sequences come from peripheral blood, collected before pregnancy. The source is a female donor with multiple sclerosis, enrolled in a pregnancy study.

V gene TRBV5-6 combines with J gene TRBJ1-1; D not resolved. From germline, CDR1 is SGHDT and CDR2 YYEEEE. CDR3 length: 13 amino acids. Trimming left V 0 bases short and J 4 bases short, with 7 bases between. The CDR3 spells CASSLGSPTEAFF. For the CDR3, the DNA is TGTGCCAGCAGCTTGGGTAGCCCCACTGAAGCTTTCTTT.

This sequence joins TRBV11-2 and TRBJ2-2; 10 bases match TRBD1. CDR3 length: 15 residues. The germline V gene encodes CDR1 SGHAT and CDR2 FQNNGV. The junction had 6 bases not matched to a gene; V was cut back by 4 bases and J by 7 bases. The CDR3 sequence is CASSSWTGGGGELFF. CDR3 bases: TGTGCCAGCAGCTCCTGGACAGGGGGTGGCGGGGAGCTGTTTTTT.

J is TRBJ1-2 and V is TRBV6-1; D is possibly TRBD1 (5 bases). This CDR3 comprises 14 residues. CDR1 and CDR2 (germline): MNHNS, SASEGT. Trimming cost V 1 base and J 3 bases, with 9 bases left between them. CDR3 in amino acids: CASSEDQGYYGYTF. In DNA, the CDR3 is TGTGCCAGCAGTGAAGATCAGGGATACTATGGCTACACCTTC.

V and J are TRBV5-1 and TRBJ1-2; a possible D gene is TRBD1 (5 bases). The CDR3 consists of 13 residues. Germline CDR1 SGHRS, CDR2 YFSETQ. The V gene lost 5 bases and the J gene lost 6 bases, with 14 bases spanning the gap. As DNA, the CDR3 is TGCGCCAGCAGTCACCTCGGGGGTAATGGCTACACCTTC. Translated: CASSHLGGNGYTF.

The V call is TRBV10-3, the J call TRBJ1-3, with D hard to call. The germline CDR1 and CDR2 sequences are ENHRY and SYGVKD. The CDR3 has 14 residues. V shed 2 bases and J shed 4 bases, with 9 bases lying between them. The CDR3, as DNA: TGTGCCATCAGTGAGGTGGGAGGAGGAAACACCATATATTTT. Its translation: CAISEVGGGNTIYF.

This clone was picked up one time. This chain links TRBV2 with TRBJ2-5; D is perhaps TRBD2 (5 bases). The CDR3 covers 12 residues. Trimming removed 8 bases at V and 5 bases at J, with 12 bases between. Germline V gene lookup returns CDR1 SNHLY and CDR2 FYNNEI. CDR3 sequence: CASENTGETQYF. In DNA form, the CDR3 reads TGTGCCAGCGAAAATACGGGGGAGACCCAGTACTTC.

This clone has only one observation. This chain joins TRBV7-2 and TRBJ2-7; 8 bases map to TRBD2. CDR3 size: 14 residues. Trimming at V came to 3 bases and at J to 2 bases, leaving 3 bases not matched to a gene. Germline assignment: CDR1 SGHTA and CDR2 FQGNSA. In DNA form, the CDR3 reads TGTGCCAGCAGCTTCAGGCGGGGGGCCTACGAGCAGTACTTC. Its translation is CASSFRRGAYEQYF.

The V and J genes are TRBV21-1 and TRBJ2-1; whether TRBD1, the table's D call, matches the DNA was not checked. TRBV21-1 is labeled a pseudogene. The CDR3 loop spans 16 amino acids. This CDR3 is CASPPKTQGAYNEQFF. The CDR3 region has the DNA TGTGCCAGCCCCCCCAAGACACAGGGGGCCTACAATGAGCAGTTCTTC.

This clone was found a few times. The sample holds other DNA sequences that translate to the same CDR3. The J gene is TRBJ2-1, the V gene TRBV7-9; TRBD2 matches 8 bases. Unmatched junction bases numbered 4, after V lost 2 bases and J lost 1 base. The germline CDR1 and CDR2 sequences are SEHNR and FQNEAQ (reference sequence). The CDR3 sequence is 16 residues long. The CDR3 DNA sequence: TGTGCCAGCAGCTTATCGCTAGCGGGTTCCTACAATGAGCAGTTCTTC. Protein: CASSLSLAGSYNEQFF. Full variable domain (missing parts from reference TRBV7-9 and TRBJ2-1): DTGVSQNPRHKITKRGQNVTFRCDPISEHNRLYWYRQTLGQGPEFLTYFQNEAQLEKSRLLSDRFSAERPKGSFSTLEIQRTEQGDSAMYLCASSLSLAGSYNEQFFGPGTRLTVL.

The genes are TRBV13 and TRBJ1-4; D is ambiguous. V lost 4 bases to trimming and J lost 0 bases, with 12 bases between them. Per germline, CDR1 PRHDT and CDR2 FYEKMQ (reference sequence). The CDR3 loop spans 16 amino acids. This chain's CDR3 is CASSSREGATNEKLFF. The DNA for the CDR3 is TGTGCCAGCAGCTCCCGAGAGGGCGCAACTAATGAAAAACTGTTTTTT.

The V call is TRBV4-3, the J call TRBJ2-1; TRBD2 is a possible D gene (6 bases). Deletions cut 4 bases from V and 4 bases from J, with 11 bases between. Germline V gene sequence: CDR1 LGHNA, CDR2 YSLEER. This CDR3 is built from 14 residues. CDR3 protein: CASSRGDFYNEQFF. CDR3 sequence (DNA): TGCGCCAGCAGCCGAGGGGACTTTTACAATGAGCAGTTCTTC.

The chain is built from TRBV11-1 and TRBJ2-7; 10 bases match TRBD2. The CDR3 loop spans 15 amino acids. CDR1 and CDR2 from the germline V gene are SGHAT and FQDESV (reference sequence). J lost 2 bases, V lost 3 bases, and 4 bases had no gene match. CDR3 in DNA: TGTGCCAGCAGCTTGGTACTAGCGGGGACCTACGAGCAGTACTTC. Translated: CASSLVLAGTYEQYF. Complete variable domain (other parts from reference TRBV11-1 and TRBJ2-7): EAEVAQSPRYKITEKSQAVAFWCDPISGHATLYWYRQILGQGPELLVQFQDESVVDDSQLPKDRFSAERLKGVDSTLKIQPAELGDSAMYLCASSLVLAGTYEQYFGPGTRLTVT.

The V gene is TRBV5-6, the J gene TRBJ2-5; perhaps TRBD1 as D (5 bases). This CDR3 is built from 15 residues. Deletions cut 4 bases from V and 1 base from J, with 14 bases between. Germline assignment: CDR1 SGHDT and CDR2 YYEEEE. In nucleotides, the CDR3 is TGTGCCAGCAGCGAGGACATCAGGACCCAAGAGACCCAGTACTTC. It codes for CASSEDIRTQETQYF. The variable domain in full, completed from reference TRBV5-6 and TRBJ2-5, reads DAGVTQSPTHLIKTRGQQVTLRCSPKSGHDTVSWYQQALGQGPQFIFQYYEEEERQRGNFPDRFSGHQFPNYSSELNVNALLLGDSALYLCASSEDIRTQETQYFGPGTRLLVL.

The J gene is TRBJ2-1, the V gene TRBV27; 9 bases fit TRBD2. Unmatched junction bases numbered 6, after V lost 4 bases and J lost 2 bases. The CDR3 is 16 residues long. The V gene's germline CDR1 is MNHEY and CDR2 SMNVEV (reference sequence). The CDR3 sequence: CASSSLAGSPYNEQFF. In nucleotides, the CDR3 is TGTGCCAGCAGTTCCCTAGCGGGGAGTCCCTACAATGAGCAGTTCTTC.

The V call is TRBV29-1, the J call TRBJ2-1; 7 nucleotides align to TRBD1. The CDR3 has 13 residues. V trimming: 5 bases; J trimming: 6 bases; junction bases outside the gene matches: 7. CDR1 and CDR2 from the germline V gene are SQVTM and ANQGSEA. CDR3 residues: CSVKQGVSNEQFF. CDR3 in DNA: TGCAGCGTTAAGCAGGGGGTTTCCAATGAGCAGTTCTTC.

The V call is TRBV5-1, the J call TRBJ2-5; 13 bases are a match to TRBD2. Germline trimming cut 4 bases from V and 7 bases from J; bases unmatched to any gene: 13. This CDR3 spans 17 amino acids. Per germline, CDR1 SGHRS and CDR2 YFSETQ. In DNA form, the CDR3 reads TGCGCCAGCAGCCTAAAGTCAGGACTAGCGGGGGCCGGGACCCAGTACTTC. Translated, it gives CASSLKSGLAGAGTQYF.

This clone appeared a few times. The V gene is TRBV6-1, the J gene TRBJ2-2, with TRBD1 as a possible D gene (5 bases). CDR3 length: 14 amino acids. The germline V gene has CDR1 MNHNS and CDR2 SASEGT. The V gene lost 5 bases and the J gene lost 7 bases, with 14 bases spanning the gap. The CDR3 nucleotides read TGTGCCAGCAGTTCAGGGTTCGAAGGCGGGGAGCTGTTTTTT. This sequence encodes CASSSGFEGGELFF.

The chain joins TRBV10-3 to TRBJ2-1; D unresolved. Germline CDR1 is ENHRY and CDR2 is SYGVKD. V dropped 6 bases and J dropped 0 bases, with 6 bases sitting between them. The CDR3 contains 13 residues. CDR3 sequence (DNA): TGTGCCATCAGCCCAGACTCCTACAATGAGCAGTTCTTC. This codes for CAISPDSYNEQFF.

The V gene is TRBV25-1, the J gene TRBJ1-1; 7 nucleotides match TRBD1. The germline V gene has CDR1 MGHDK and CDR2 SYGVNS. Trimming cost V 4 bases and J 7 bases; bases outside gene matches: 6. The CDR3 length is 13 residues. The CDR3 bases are TGTGCCAGCAGTGTGACAGGGCAGGGTGAAGCTTTCTTT. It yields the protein CASSVTGQGEAFF.

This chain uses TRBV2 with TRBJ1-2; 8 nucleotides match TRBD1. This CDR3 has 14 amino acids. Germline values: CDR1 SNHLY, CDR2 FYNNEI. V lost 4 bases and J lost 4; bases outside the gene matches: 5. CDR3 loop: CASSAADRVYGYTF. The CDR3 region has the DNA TGTGCCAGCAGTGCAGCGGACAGGGTCTATGGCTACACCTTC.

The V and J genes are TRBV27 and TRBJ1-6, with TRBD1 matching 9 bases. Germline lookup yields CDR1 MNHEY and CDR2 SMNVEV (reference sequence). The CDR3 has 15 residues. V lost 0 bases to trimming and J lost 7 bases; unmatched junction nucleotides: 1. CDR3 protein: CASSLSGTGNSPLHF. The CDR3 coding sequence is TGTGCCAGCAGTTTATCCGGGACAGGGAATTCACCCCTCCACTTT.

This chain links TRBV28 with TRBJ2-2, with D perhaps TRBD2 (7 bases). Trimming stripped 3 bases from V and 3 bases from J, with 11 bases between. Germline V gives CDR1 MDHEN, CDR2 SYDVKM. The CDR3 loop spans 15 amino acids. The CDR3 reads CASSLAGAYTGELFF. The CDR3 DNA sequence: TGTGCCAGCAGTTTGGCGGGGGCCTACACCGGGGAGCTGTTTTTT.